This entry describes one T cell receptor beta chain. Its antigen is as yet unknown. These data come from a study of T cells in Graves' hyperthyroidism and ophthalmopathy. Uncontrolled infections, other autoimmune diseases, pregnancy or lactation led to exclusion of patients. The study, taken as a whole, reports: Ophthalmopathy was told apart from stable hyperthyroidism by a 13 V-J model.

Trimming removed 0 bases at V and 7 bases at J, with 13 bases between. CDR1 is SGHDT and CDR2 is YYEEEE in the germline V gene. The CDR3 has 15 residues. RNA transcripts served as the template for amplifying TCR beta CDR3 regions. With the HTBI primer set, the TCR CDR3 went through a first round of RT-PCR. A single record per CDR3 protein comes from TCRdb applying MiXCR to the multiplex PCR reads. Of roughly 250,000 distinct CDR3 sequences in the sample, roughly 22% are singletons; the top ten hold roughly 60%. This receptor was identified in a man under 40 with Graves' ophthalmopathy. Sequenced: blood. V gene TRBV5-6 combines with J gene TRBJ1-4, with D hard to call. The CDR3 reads CASSLAGSRGEKLFF. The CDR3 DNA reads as TGTGCCAGCAGCTTGGCCGGGTCCCGGGGTGAAAAACTGTTTTTT.